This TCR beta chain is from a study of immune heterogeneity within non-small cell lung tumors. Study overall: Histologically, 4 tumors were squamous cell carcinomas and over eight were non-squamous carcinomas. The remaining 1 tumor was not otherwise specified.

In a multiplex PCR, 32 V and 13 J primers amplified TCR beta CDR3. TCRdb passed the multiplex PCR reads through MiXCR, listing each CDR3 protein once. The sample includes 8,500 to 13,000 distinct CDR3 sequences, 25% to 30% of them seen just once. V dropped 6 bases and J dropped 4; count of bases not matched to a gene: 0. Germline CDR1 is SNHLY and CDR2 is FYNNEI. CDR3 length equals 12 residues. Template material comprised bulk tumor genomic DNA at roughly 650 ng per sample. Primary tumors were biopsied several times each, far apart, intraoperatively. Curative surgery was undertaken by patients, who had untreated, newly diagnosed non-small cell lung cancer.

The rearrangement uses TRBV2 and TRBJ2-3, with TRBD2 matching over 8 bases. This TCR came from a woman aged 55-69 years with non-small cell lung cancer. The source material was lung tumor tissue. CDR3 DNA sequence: TGTGCCAGCAGCGGGGGGGCAGATACGCAGTATTTT. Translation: CASSGGADTQYF.